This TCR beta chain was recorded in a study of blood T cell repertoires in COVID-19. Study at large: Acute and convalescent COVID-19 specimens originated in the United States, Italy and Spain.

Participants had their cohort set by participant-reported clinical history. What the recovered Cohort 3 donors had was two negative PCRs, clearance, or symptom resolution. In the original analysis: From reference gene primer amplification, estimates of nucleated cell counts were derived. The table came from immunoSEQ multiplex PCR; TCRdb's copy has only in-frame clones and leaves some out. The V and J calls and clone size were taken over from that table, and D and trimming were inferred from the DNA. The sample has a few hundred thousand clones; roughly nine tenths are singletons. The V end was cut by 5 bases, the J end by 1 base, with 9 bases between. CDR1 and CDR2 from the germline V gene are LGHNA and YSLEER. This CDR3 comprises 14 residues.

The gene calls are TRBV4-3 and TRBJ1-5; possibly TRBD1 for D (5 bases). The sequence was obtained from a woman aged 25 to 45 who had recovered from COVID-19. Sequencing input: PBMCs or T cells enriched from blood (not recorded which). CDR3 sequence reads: CASSVRVSNQPQHF. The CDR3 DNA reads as TGCGCCAGCAGCGTCAGGGTGAGCAATCAGCCCCAGCATTTT.